The 29 T cell receptor beta chains listed next were all sequenced from one sample in a study of a mutant IDH1 vaccine in newly diagnosed glioma. Data came from immunoSEQ multiplex PCR; TCRdb stores just in-frame clones and leaves some out. The table records 45,000 to 65,000 clones, almost 65% of them present only once. The antigens of these receptors remain unknown. Time point defined: week 47, end of study. Doses of 300 ug of mutant IDH1 20-mer peptide were given with topical imiquimod. Specimen: peripheral blood mononuclear cells (PBMCs), collected from a glioma patient whose treatment included an IDH1 peptide vaccine. Receptors were obtained from a man aged 35 to 55 with glioma. Some clones in this sample may be carry-over from other donors' samples.

DNA for the CDR3: TGTGCCAGCAGATTAACGGCAGGGGTCACTGAAGCTTTCTTT. Amino acids: CASRLTAGVTEAFF. The chain is built from TRBV6-5 and TRBJ1-1; a weak D match, TRBD1 (6 bases). The CDR3 extends over 14 amino acids. The V gene's germline CDR1 is MNHEY and CDR2 SVGAGI. With 6 bases removed from V and 4 bases from J, the gap between germline ends came to 15 bases.

There are a few counts of this clone. The rearrangement joins TRBV2 to TRBJ1-3; tentatively, D is TRBD1 (5 bases). CDR1 and CDR2 from the germline V gene are SNHLY and FYNNEI. V was trimmed by 10 bases and J by 0 bases, leaving 10 bases between them. The CDR3 is made up of 13 amino acids. CDR3 amino acids: CAIRGDSGNTIYF. DNA of the CDR3: TGTGCCATCCGGGGGGACTCTGGAAACACCATATATTTT.

The chain uses TRBV21-1 and TRBJ2-7; TRBD1, the table's D call, was not compared with the DNA. TRBV21-1 constitutes a pseudogene. The CDR3 totals 16 residues. As DNA, the CDR3 is TGTGCCAGCAGGGCGCAGGGAAGTTGCCTCTCCTACGAGCAGTACTTC. It is translated as CASRAQGSCLSYEQYF.

This clone was detected only a few times. The chain couples TRBV10-3 to TRBJ2-7; 8 nucleotides agree with TRBD2. The V gene end was trimmed by 10 bases and the J gene end by 1 base; junction bases not matched to a gene: 6. The CDR3 loop spans 13 amino acids. CDR1 ENHRY and CDR2 SYGVKD come from the germline V gene. CDR3: CATGGGISYEQYF. CDR3 DNA: TGTGCCACCGGGGGGGGCATTTCCTACGAGCAGTACTTC.

This clone has just a few counts. This chain links TRBV5-1 with TRBJ1-2; 8 bases line up with TRBD1. Germline V CDR1 and CDR2: SGHRS, YFSETQ. V trimming: 0 bases; J trimming: 6 bases; junction bases outside the gene matches: 4. CDR3 length: 14 residues. CDR3 amino acids: CASSLGDRGNGYTF. For the CDR3, the DNA is TGCGCCAGCAGCTTGGGAGACAGGGGAAATGGCTACACCTTC.

The rearrangement joins TRBV2 to TRBJ2-3; a weak D match, TRBD2 (6 bases). Trimming took off 3 bases at V and 5 bases at J, with 6 bases between the two ends. The CDR3 totals 12 residues. Germline V gives CDR1 SNHLY, CDR2 FYNNEI. The CDR3 region has the DNA TGTGCCAGCAGTGACGGGGGAGATACGCAGTATTTT. This translates into CASSDGGDTQYF.

This clone came up a few times. The chain links TRBV19 to TRBJ1-1; D is perhaps TRBD1 (6 bases). Germline CDR1 LNHDA, CDR2 SQIVND (reference sequence). Trimming removed 9 bases at V and 6 bases at J, with 17 bases between. This CDR3 spans 13 amino acids. The CDR3 spells CASRGQRNSEAFF. In DNA form, the CDR3 reads TGTGCCAGCAGAGGACAGCGGAATTCTGAAGCTTTCTTT.

The rearrangement links TRBV18 to TRBJ1-4, with D tentatively TRBD1 (5 bases). Germline values: CDR1 KGHSH, CDR2 LQKENI. V was cut by 2 bases and J by 7 bases, with 14 bases left in between. The CDR3 runs to 15 residues. The DNA for the CDR3 is TGTGCCAGCTCACCATATGACCTCGACAGTGAAAAACTGTTTTTT. This encodes CASSPYDLDSEKLFF. Complete variable domain (other parts from reference TRBV18 and TRBJ1-4): NAGVMQNPRHLVRRRGQEARLRCSPMKGHSHVYWYRQLPEEGLKFMVYLQKENIIDESGMPKERFSAEFPKEGPSILRIQQVVRGDSAAYFCASSPYDLDSEKLFFGSGTQLSVL.

The rearrangement links TRBV7-9 to TRBJ2-1; D is perhaps TRBD2 (6 bases). Trimming left V 2 bases short and J 7 bases short, with 12 bases between. CDR1 and CDR2 (germline): SEHNR, FQNEAQ (reference sequence). The CDR3 runs 14 residues. DNA of the CDR3: TGTGCCAGCAGCTTAATGGAGGGGTGGAATGAGCAGTTCTTC. Its protein product is CASSLMEGWNEQFF.

The chain uses TRBV7-6 and TRBJ2-7; D gene ambiguous. The CDR3 contains 13 residues. With 5 bases removed from V and 6 bases from J, the gap between germline ends came to 14 bases. Germline-derived CDR1 and CDR2 are SGHVS and FNYEAQ. CDR3 sequence reads: CASSPQDGPEQYF. CDR3 nucleotide sequence: TGTGCCAGCAGCCCGCAGGATGGGCCCGAGCAGTACTTC.

The sample holds a few counts of this clone. The J gene is TRBJ1-1, the V gene TRBV6-5; D gene uncertain. Germline CDR1 is MNHEY and CDR2 is SVGAGI. The length of the CDR3 is 14 residues. Trimming took 0 bases from V and 1 from J, leaving 6 bases between them. In DNA, the CDR3 is TGTGCCAGCAGTTACTCGTTGCGGAACACTGAAGCTTTCTTT. Amino acid sequence: CASSYSLRNTEAFF.

The V gene is TRBV5-4, the J gene TRBJ2-2, with 10 bases matching TRBD1. The CDR3 loop spans 16 amino acids. J gave up 5 bases and V 0 bases, and 4 bases lay outside the gene matches. Germline V gene lookup returns CDR1 SGHNT and CDR2 YYREEE (reference sequence). The CDR3 bases are TGTGCCAGCAGCTTGGGGGGACAGGGGAGGACCGGGGAGCTGTTTTTT. This encodes CASSLGGQGRTGELFF.

This rearrangement joins TRBV29-1 to TRBJ2-7; 9 bases map to TRBD1. V was pared by 3 bases and J by 5 bases, with 5 bases of the junction left unmatched. The CDR3 extends over 13 amino acids. The germline CDR1 and CDR2 sequences are SQVTM and ANQGSEA. The CDR3 region is CSVDRTGENEQYF. The CDR3 nucleotides read TGCAGCGTTGATAGGACAGGGGAGAACGAGCAGTACTTC.

V and J are TRBV2 and TRBJ2-2; 8 positions agree with TRBD1. Germline CDR1 reads SNHLY; CDR2 reads FYNNEI. V shed 4 bases, J shed 3 bases, and the junction held 13 bases outside the gene matches. This CDR3 comprises 18 residues. This CDR3 reads CASSGQGARGTYTGELFF. CDR3 coding DNA: TGTGCCAGCAGTGGGCAGGGGGCTAGGGGGACCTACACCGGGGAGCTGTTTTTT.

The V call is TRBV2, the J call TRBJ1-1, with TRBD1 identical over 11 bases. CDR3 size: 16 residues. CDR1 is SNHLY and CDR2 is FYNNEI in the germline V gene. V shed 6 bases and J 4 bases; nucleotides not matched to a gene: 10. CDR3 sequence: CASSRPGTGGITEAFF. As DNA, the CDR3 is TGTGCCAGCAGCCGGCCCGGGACAGGGGGTATCACTGAAGCTTTCTTT.

The chain employs TRBV7-6 and TRBJ2-5; TRBD2 agrees at 10 bases. The CDR3 sequence is 15 residues long. The J segment lost 0 bases and the V segment lost 7 bases, leaving 5 bases of the junction unmatched. Germline CDR1 SGHVS, CDR2 FNYEAQ. CDR3 in amino acids: CASTQRGGNQETQYF. The CDR3 DNA sequence: TGTGCCAGCACCCAGCGGGGGGGTAACCAAGAGACCCAGTACTTC.

The chain links TRBV5-1 to TRBJ1-1; D is ambiguous. The CDR3 contains 14 residues. V gave up 0 bases and J gave up 5 bases, with 11 bases separating them. Germline V lookup: CDR1 SGHRS, CDR2 YFSETQ. CDR3 residues: CASSLGGVGTEAFF. The CDR3 DNA reads as TGCGCCAGCAGCTTGGGTGGGGTCGGGACTGAAGCTTTCTTT.

This clone came up a few times. The V and J genes are TRBV5-1 and TRBJ2-3, with D possibly being TRBD1 or TRBD2 (5 bases each). Trimming took off 3 bases at V and 0 bases at J, with 8 bases between the two ends. This CDR3 spans 14 amino acids. The germline CDR1 and CDR2 sequences are SGHRS and YFSETQ. CDR3 sequence reads: CASSYGGSTDTQYF. The CDR3, as DNA: TGCGCCAGCAGCTATGGGGGAAGCACAGATACGCAGTATTTT.

The J gene is TRBJ1-5, the V gene TRBV9; D gene ambiguous. Trimming removed 2 bases from V and 4 bases from J, with 10 bases in between. This CDR3 spans 14 amino acids. Germline CDR1 SGDLS, CDR2 YYNGEE. The CDR3 sequence: CASSVGRNNQPQHF. In DNA form, the CDR3 reads TGTGCCAGCAGCGTCGGACGGAATAATCAGCCCCAGCATTTT.

The genes are TRBV7-6 and TRBJ1-1, with 7 bases identical to TRBD1. The CDR3 is made up of 13 amino acids. The V and J ends lost 3 bases and 6 bases, in that order; junction bases with no gene match: 4. CDR1 and CDR2 from the germline V gene are SGHVS and FNYEAQ. CDR3 in amino acids: CASSFPGQSEAFF. CDR3 DNA: TGTGCCAGCAGCTTTCCGGGACAGTCTGAAGCTTTCTTT.

This clone came up once. The chain couples TRBV15 to TRBJ2-2; either TRBD1 or TRBD2 may fit D (6 bases each). The germline gives CDR1 LNHNV, CDR2 YYDKDF (reference sequence). Trimming removed 3 bases at V and 1 base at J, with 9 bases between. This CDR3 has 15 amino acids. CDR3 sequence reads: CATSRRGENTGELFF. CDR3 coding DNA: TGTGCCACCAGCAGGAGGGGGGAGAACACCGGGGAGCTGTTTTTT.

The genes are TRBV15 and TRBJ1-6; the D is unclear. Germline CDR1 and CDR2: LNHNV and YYDKDF (reference sequence). The CDR3 extends over 15 amino acids. V was shortened by 0 bases and J by 6 bases, with 9 bases between the two germline ends. The CDR3 DNA follows: TGTGCCACCAGCAGAGATCGGACCCCTAATTCACCCCTCCACTTT. Residues: CATSRDRTPNSPLHF.

The CDR3 bases are TGTGCCTGGACCAGGACAGGGATGAACACTGAAGCTTTCTTT. Encoded protein: CAWTRTGMNTEAFF. This chain connects TRBV30 to TRBJ1-1; TRBD1 matches at 8 bases. With 4 bases clipped from V and 0 bases from J, the junction kept 4 bases outside the gene matches. The germline V gene has CDR1 GTSNPN and CDR2 SVGIG (reference sequence). The CDR3 has 14 amino acids.

In this sample, this clone turned up a few times. V usage is TRBV19 and J usage is TRBJ1-1; D is undetermined. This CDR3 comprises 12 residues. The V end was cut by 5 bases, the J end by 1 base, with 5 bases between. Germline CDR1 and CDR2: LNHDA and SQIVND (reference sequence). CDR3 bases: TGTGCCAGTAGTTTGGCGAACACTGAAGCTTTCTTT. Protein: CASSLANTEAFF.

This clone showed up just a few times. The chain combines TRBV29-1 with TRBJ2-2; D call uncertain. Germline V gene data show CDR1 as SQVTM and CDR2 as ANQGSEA. Trimming removed 1 base from V and 1 base from J, with 4 bases in between. This CDR3 spans 13 amino acids. CDR3 coding DNA: TGCAGCGTTGAAGGCAAGAACACCGGGGAGCTGTTTTTT. Protein sequence: CSVEGKNTGELFF.

The chain links TRBV7-9 to TRBJ2-7; weak D call: TRBD1 (5 bases). This CDR3 comprises 12 residues. Germline CDR1 and CDR2: SEHNR and FQNEAQ (reference sequence). V lost 4 bases, J lost 3 bases, and 7 bases lay in between. The CDR3 nucleotides are TGTGCCAGCAGCTCTCAGGGCTACGAGCAGTACTTC. Amino acids: CASSSQGYEQYF.

This chain joins TRBV29-1 and TRBJ2-3, with a possible D match to TRBD2 (5 bases). Trimming shortened V by 6 bases and J by 2 bases, and 9 bases separated the two germline ends. The V gene's germline CDR1 is SQVTM and CDR2 ANQGSEA. This CDR3 region has 12 residues. Here the CDR3 DNA reads TGCAGCGTCGGACTGAACACAGATACGCAGTATTTT. Translating it yields CSVGLNTDTQYF.

The rearrangement links TRBV2 to TRBJ1-4; D might be TRBD1 (5 bases). V lost 6 bases and J lost 3, with 17 bases in between. Germline V gives CDR1 SNHLY, CDR2 FYNNEI. This CDR3 has 16 residues. The CDR3 coding sequence is TGTGCCAGCAGCCGAGCGGGGACGGGGTCTAATGAAAAACTGTTTTTT. Amino acid sequence: CASSRAGTGSNEKLFF.

This chain joins TRBV29-1 and TRBJ2-5; the match to TRBD1 covers 7 bases. This CDR3 has 13 residues. The V segment lost 8 bases and the J segment 1 base; nucleotides outside the gene matches: 7. Germline CDR1 reads SQVTM; CDR2 reads ANQGSEA. The CDR3 DNA follows: TGCAGCATACTGACAGGGTTCCAAGAGACCCAGTACTTC. Its translation: CSILTGFQETQYF.